What follows are 14 T cell receptor beta chains derived from one specimen sequenced in a study of cytomegalovirus exposure and HLA in healthy donors. Both 60 Vbeta primers and 13 Jbeta primers went into the PCR. Generated by immunoSEQ multiplex PCR, the TCRdb table keeps only in-frame clones and is missing some. The sample yields over 150,000 clones, around four fifths seen once. Specimen: PBMCs. All receptors come from a woman aged 55-69 years in good health and CMV-seropositive.

The rearrangement joins TRBV5-6 to TRBJ2-5; 7 bases align to TRBD1. The end of the DNA fits TRBJ2-7 better, so the J call may be wrong. The CDR3 runs to 14 residues. The germline CDR1 and CDR2 sequences are SGHDT and YYEEEE. As DNA, the CDR3 is TGTGCCAGCAGCTGGGGGACAGCATCTTACGAGCAGTACTTC. Protein: CASSWGTASYEQYF.

The chain uses TRBV5-1 and TRBJ2-1, with D unresolved. With 2 bases removed from V and 0 bases from J, the gap between germline ends came to 9 bases. The germline gives CDR1 SGHRS, CDR2 YFSETQ. The CDR3 runs 15 residues. The CDR3 region has the DNA TGCGCCAGCAGCTTAGCACCTGACTCCTACAATGAGCAGTTCTTC. Translated: CASSLAPDSYNEQFF.

The V gene is TRBV28, the J gene TRBJ2-5; weak D call: TRBD2 (5 bases). With 3 bases removed from V and 7 bases from J, the gap between germline ends came to 24 bases. CDR1 is MDHEN, CDR2 SYDVKM, per germline. This CDR3 is built from 17 residues. The CDR3 is CASSFRGSPLRGWTQYF. The DNA of the CDR3 is TGTGCCAGCAGTTTTCGGGGTTCCCCCCTTCGAGGGTGGACCCAGTACTTC. The full variable domain, in which reference TRBV28 and TRBJ2-5 provide the parts outside the CDR3, is DVKVTQSSRYLVKRTGEKVFLECVQDMDHENMFWYRQDPGLGLRLIYFSYDVKMKEKGDIPEGYSVSREKKERFSLILESASTNQTSMYLCASSFRGSPLRGWTQYFGPGTRLLVL.

The chain has TRBV6-1 and TRBJ2-7, with D perhaps matching TRBD1 (6 bases). V was shortened by 7 bases and J by 3 bases, with 16 bases between the two germline ends. Looked up from germline, CDR1 is MNHNS and CDR2 is SASEGT. The CDR3 loop spans 14 amino acids. DNA for the CDR3: TGTGCCAGCATTAGAACGTCAGGGGACTACGAGCAGTACTTC. Protein: CASIRTSGDYEQYF.

The chain carries TRBV11-2 and TRBJ2-2; the match to TRBD1 covers 9 bases. There are 16 residues in the CDR3. After removal of 5 bases from V and 2 bases from J, the junction contained 6 bases not matched to a gene. The V gene's germline CDR1 is SGHAT and CDR2 FQNNGV. CDR3 loop: CASSVQGATNTGELFF. For the CDR3, the DNA is TGTGCCAGCAGCGTACAGGGGGCGACTAACACCGGGGAGCTGTTTTTT.

The genes are TRBV7-2 and TRBJ1-3; weak D call: TRBD1 (5 bases). Trimming removed 10 bases at V and 0 bases at J, with 19 bases between. This CDR3 contains 16 residues. The V gene's germline CDR1 is SGHTA and CDR2 FQGNSA. For the CDR3, the DNA is TGTGCCACCAACGCCGACAGCACCGTCTCTGGAAACACCATATATTTT. The encoded protein is CATNADSTVSGNTIYF.

As to this clone: Sequence at one end of the junction differs from germline and may be a read error. The chain uses TRBV29-1 and TRBJ2-6; 8 bases line up with TRBD2. Germline V gene lookup returns CDR1 SQVTM and CDR2 ANQGSEA. CDR3 length: 14 amino acids. This CDR3 reads CSVEGGRGANGLTF. As DNA, the CDR3 is TGCAGCGTTGAAGGAGGGCGGGGGGCCAACGGCCTGACTTTC.

This sequence joins TRBV7-8 and TRBJ2-2; no clear D. From germline, CDR1 is SGHVS and CDR2 FQNEAQ. CDR3 size: 11 residues. Between the trimmed V and J ends, which lost 3 bases and 8 bases, there was a span of 4 bases. CDR3 sequence (DNA): TGTGCCAGCAGCTTCGTAGGGGAGCTGTTTTTT. Its translation is CASSFVGELFF.

The rearrangement links TRBV18 to TRBJ1-4; D is ambiguous. Germline V lookup: CDR1 KGHSH, CDR2 LQKENI. V lost 2 bases and J lost 6, with 4 bases in between. The CDR3 consists of 12 residues. In nucleotides, the CDR3 is TGTGCCAGCTCACCAACAGATGAAAAACTGTTTTTT. Its protein product is CASSPTDEKLFF.

This sequence joins TRBV14 and TRBJ2-1; 14 nucleotides line up with TRBD2. The germline V gene encodes CDR1 SGHDN and CDR2 FVKESK. Germline trimming cut 4 bases from V and 8 bases from J; bases unmatched to any gene: 4. CDR3 size: 15 residues. The CDR3 coding sequence is TGTGCCAGCAGCCTAGGACTAGCGGGAGGCTATGAGCAGTTCTTC. Its protein is CASSLGLAGGYEQFF.

The J gene is TRBJ2-5, the V gene TRBV10-1; maybe TRBD2 (5 bases). Germline V gene sequence: CDR1 WNHNN, CDR2 SYGVQD (reference sequence). With 6 bases removed from V and 4 bases from J, the gap between germline ends came to 15 bases. This CDR3 has 14 residues. Here the CDR3 DNA reads TGCGCCAGCAGCCCTGGGCTAGCTATAGAGACCCAGTACTTC. It encodes CASSPGLAIETQYF.

The rearrangement uses TRBV13 and TRBJ2-1; 12 bases agree with TRBD1. CDR3 length: 16 amino acids. From germline, CDR1 is PRHDT and CDR2 FYEKMQ (reference sequence). V gave up 5 bases and J gave up 7 bases; unmatched junction bases: 9. CDR3 protein: CASSPTGTGGLNEQFF. For the CDR3, the DNA is TGTGCCAGCAGCCCAACCGGGACAGGGGGCTTGAATGAGCAGTTCTTC.

The V and J genes are TRBV27 and TRBJ2-5; possibly TRBD2 for D (5 bases). CDR1 is MNHEY and CDR2 is SMNVEV in the germline V gene (reference sequence). This CDR3 is built from 15 residues. V was cut by 5 bases and J by 2 bases, with 15 bases left in between. CDR3 DNA sequence: TGTGCCAGCAGTATGTATCGGGATACTCAAGAGACCCAGTACTTC. This sequence encodes CASSMYRDTQETQYF.

The V gene is TRBV5-1, the J gene TRBJ1-1, with 7 nucleotides matching TRBD1. Germline V gives CDR1 SGHRS, CDR2 YFSETQ. The junction had 2 bases not matched to a gene; V was cut back by 2 bases and J by 4 bases. This CDR3 has 13 residues. CDR3 amino acids: CASSLGTATEAFF. In nucleotides, the CDR3 is TGCGCCAGCAGCTTAGGGACAGCCACTGAAGCTTTCTTT.